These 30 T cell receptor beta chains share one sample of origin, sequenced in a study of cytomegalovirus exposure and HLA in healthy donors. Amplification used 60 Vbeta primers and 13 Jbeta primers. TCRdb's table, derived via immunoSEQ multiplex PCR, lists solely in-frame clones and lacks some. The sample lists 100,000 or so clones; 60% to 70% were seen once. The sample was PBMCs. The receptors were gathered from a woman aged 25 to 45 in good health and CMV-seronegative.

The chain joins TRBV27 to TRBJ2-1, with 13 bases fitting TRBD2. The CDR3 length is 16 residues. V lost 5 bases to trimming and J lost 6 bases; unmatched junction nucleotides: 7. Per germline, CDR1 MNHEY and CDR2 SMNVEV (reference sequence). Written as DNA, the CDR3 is TGTGCCAGCAGTGTACGACTAGCGGGGGGTCGCAATGAGCAGTTCTTC. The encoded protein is CASSVRLAGGRNEQFF.

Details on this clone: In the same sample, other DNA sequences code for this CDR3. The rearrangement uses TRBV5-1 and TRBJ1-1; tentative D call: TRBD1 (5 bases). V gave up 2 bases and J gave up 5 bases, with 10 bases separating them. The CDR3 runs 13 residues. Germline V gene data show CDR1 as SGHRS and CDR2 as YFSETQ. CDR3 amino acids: CASSFTGETEAFF. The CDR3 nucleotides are TGCGCCAGCAGCTTTACAGGCGAAACTGAAGCTTTCTTT. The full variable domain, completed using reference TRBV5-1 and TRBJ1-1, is KAGVTQTPRYLIKTRGQQVTLSCSPISGHRSVSWYQQTPGQGLQFLFEYFSETQRNKGNFPGRFSGRQFSNSRSEMNVSTLELGDSALYLCASSFTGETEAFFGQGTRLTVV.

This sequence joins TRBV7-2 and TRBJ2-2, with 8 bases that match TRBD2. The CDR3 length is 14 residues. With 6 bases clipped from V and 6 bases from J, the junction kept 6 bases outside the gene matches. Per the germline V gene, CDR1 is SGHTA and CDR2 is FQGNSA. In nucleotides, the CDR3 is TGTGCCAGCAGGAGCGGGAGCCAAGCCGGGGAGCTGTTTTTT. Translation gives CASRSGSQAGELFF.

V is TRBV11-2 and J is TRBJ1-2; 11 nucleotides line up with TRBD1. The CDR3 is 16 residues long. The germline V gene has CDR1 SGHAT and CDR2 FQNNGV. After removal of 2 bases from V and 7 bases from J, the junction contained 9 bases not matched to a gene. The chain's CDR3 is CASSLLGQGAQGGYTF. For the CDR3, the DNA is TGTGCCAGCAGCTTACTTGGACAGGGGGCCCAGGGTGGCTACACCTTC.

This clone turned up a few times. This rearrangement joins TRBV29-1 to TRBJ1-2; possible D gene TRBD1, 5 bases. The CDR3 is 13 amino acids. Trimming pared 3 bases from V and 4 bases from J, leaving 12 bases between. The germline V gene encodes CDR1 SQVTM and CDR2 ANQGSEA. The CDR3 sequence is CSVDGRGGYGYTF. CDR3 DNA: TGCAGCGTTGACGGCCGGGGGGGCTATGGCTACACCTTC.

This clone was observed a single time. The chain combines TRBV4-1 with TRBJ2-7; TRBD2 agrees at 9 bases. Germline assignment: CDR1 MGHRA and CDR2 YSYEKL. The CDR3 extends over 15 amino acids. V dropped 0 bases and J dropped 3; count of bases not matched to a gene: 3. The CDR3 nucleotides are TGCGCCAGCAGCCAAGATCTAGCGGGGAGCTACGAGCAGTACTTC. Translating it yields CASSQDLAGSYEQYF.

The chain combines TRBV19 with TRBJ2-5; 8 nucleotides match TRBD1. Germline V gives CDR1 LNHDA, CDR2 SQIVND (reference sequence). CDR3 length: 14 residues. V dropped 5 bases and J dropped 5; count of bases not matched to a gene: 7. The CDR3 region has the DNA TGTGCCAGTAGTCAGGGGGCGGGAAAGGAGACCCAGTACTTC. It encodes CASSQGAGKETQYF.

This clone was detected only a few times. The CDR3 here is CASSLSKGTREKLFF. The CDR3 coding sequence is TGTGCCAGCAGTTTATCCAAAGGGACACGGGAAAAACTGTTTTTT. The genes are TRBV27 and TRBJ1-4, with D possibly being TRBD1 (6 bases). The germline V and J ends were trimmed by 0 bases and 8 bases, with 13 bases remaining between them. Germline V CDR1 and CDR2: MNHEY, SMNVEV (reference sequence). CDR3 length: 15 residues.

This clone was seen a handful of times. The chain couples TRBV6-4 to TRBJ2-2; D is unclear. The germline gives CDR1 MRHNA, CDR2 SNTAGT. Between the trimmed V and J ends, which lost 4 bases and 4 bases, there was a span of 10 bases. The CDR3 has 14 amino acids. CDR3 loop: CASSAHRATGELFF. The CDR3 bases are TGTGCCAGCAGTGCCCACAGAGCCACCGGGGAGCTGTTTTTT.

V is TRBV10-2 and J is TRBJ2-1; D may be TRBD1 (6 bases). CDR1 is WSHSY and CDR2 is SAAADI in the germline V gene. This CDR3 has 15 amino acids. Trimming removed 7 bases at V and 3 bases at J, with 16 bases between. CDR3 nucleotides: TGCGCCAGCATGCTGAGGGTAGGGGGCTACAATGAGCAGTTCTTC. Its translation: CASMLRVGGYNEQFF.

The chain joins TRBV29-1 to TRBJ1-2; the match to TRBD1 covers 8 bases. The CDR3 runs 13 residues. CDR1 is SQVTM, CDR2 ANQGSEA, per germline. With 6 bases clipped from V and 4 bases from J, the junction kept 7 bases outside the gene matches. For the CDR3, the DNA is TGCAGCGTCCGGACAGGGTTAAGCTATGGCTACACCTTC. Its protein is CSVRTGLSYGYTF. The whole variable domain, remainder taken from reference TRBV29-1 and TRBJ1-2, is SAVISQKPSRDICQRGTSLTIQCQVDSQVTMMFWYRQQPGQSLTLIATANQGSEATYESGFVIDKFPISRPNLTFSTLTVSNMSPEDSSIYLCSVRTGLSYGYTFGSGTRLTVV.

CDR3 region: CASSLGQGATGELFF. For the CDR3, the DNA is TGTGCCAGCAGCTTAGGACAGGGGGCAACCGGGGAGCTGTTTTTT. The rearrangement links TRBV7-2 to TRBJ2-2; 10 bases are shared with TRBD1. Per germline, CDR1 SGHTA and CDR2 FQGNSA. Germline trimming cut 1 base from V and 5 bases from J; bases unmatched to any gene: 1. CDR3 length: 15 residues.

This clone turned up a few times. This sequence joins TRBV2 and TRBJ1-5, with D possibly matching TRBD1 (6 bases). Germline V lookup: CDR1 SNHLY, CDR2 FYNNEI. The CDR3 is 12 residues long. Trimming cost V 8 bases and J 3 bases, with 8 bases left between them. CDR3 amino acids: CASRDINQPQHF. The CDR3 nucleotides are TGTGCCAGCCGGGACATCAATCAGCCCCAGCATTTT.

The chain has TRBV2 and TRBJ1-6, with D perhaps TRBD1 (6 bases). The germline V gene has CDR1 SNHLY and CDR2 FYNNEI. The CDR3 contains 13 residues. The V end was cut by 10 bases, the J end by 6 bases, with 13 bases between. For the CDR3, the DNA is TGTGCCATACCGACAGGCCCTAATTCACCCCTCCACTTT. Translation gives CAIPTGPNSPLHF.

The CDR3 DNA reads as TGCAGCGTTGTGGATCCGGGTGGGAACACTGAAGCTTTCTTT. Translated, it gives CSVVDPGGNTEAFF. The V and J genes are TRBV29-1 and TRBJ1-1; no reliable D call. V lost 4 bases and J lost 1, with 13 bases in between. Germline V CDR1 and CDR2: SQVTM, ANQGSEA. The CDR3 is 14 amino acids.

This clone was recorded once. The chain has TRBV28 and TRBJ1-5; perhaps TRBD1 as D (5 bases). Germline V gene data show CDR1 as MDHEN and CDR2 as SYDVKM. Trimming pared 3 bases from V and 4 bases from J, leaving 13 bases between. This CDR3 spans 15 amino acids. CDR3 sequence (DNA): TGTGCCAGCAGTTTTCCTTCGACAGCTAATCAGCCCCAGCATTTT. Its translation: CASSFPSTANQPQHF.

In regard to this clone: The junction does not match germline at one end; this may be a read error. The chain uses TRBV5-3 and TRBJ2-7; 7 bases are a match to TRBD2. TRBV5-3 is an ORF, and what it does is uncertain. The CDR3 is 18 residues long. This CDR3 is CARCFLCRDYHRHYEQYF. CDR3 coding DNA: TGTGCCAGATGCTTCCTTTGCCGGGACTACCATCGCCACTACGAGCAGTACTTC.

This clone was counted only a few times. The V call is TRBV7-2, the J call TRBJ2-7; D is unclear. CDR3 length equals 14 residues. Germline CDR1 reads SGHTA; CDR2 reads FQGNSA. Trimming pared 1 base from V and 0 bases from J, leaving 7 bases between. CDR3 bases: TGTGCCAGCAGCTTAGTGGTCAGCTCCTACGAGCAGTACTTC. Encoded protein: CASSLVVSSYEQYF. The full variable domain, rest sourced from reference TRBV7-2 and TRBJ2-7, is GAGVSQSPSNKVTEKGKDVELRCDPISGHTALYWYRQSLGQGLEFLIYFQGNSAPDKSGLPSDRFSAERTGGSVSTLTIQRTQQEDSAVYLCASSLVVSSYEQYFGPGTRLTVT.

CDR3 in DNA: TGTGCCAGCAGCCAAGGGGATAGCGGGAGGGCGTGGAATGAGCAGTTCTTC. Translation: CASSQGDSGRAWNEQFF. The chain couples TRBV4-2 to TRBJ2-1; 11 bases are shared with TRBD2. Germline assignment: CDR1 LGHNA and CDR2 YNFKEQ. With 1 base clipped from V and 7 bases from J, the junction kept 9 bases outside the gene matches. This CDR3 has 17 residues.

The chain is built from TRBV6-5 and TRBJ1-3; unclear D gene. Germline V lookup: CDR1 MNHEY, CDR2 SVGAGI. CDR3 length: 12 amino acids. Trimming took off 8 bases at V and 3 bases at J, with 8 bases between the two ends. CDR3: CASHSFGNTIYF. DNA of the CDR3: TGTGCCAGCCACTCTTTTGGAAACACCATATATTTT.

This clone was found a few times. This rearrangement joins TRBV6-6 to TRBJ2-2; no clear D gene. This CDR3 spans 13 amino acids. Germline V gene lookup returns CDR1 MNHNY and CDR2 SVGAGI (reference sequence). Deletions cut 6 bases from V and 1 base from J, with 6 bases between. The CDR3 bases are TGTGCCAGCAGACCCAGGAACACCGGGGAGCTGTTTTTT. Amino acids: CASRPRNTGELFF.

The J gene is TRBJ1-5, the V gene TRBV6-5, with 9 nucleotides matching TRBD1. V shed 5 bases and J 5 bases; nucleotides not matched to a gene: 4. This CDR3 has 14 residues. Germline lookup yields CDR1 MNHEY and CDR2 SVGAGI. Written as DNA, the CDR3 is TGTGCCAGCAGTCGGACAGGGGATGATCAGCCCCAGCATTTT. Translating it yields CASSRTGDDQPQHF.

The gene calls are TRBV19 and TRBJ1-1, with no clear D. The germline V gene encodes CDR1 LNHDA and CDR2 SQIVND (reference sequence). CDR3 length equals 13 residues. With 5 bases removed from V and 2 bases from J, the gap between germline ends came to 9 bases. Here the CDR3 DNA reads TGTGCCAGTAGTTTCACAGATAACACTGAAGCTTTCTTT. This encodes CASSFTDNTEAFF.

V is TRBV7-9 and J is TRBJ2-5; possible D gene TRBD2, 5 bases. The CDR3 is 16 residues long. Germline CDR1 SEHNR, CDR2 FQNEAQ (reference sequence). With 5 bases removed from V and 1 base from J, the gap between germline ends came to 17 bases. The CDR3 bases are TGTGCCAGCAGCCCGCTTCGGGGTGTTTTCCAAGAGACCCAGTACTTC. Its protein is CASSPLRGVFQETQYF.

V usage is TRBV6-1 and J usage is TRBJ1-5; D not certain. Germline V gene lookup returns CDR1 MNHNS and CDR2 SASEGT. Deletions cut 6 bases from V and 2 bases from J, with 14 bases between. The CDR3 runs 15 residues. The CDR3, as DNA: TGTGCCAGCAGCGCCCAGGTGAGTGGCAATCAGCCCCAGCATTTT. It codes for CASSAQVSGNQPQHF.

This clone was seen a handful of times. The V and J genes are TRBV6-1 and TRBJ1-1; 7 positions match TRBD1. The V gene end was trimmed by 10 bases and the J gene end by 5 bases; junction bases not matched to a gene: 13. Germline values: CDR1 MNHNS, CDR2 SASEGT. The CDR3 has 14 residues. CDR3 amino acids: CATHQGGGTTEAFF. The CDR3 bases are TGTGCCACCCACCAGGGGGGCGGGACGACTGAAGCTTTCTTT.

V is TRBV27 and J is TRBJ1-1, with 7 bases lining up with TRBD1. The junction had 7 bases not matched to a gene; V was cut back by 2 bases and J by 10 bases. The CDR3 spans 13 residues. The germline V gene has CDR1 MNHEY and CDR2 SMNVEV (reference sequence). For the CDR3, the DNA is TGTGCCAGCAGTTTAGACAGGGTCGGGAGAGCTTTCTTT. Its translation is CASSLDRVGRAFF.

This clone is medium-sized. CDR3 bases: TGTGCCAGCAGTGAACCTAATCAGCCCCAGCATTTT. This codes for CASSEPNQPQHF. V is TRBV2 and J is TRBJ1-5; D gene ambiguous. The V and J ends lost 2 bases and 4 bases respectively, with 3 bases between them. Germline CDR1 reads SNHLY; CDR2 reads FYNNEI. The CDR3 is 12 amino acids.

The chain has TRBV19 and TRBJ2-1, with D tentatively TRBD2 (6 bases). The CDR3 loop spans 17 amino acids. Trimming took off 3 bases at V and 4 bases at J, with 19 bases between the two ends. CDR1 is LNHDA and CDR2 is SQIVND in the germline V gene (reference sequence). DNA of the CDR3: TGTGCCAGTAGTATGGTATTCGGGAGCGGTCCTTACAATGAGCAGTTCTTC. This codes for CASSMVFGSGPYNEQFF. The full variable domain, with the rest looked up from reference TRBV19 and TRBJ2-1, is DGGITQSPKYLFRKEGQNVTLSCEQNLNHDAMYWYRQDPGQGLRLIYYSQIVNDFQKGDIAEGYSVSREKKESFPLTVTSAQKNPTAFYLCASSMVFGSGPYNEQFFGPGTRLTVL.

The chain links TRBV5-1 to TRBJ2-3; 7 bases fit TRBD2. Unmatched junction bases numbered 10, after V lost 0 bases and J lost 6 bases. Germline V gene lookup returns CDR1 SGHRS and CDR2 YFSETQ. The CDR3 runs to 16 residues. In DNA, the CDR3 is TGCGCCAGCAGCTTGGGCACTAGCGTTTCCGCGGATACGCAGTATTTT. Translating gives CASSLGTSVSADTQYF.